The 15 T cell receptor beta chains reported below all come from one sample, sequenced in a study of T-cell memory formation after mild COVID-19. TCRdb processed the 5' RACE reads anew with MiXCR; each CDR3 protein has one entry. Among around 200,000 distinct CDR3 sequences, under 12% were seen once, and the ten largest hold just over 3%. The sample comprised PBMCs or a T cell subset sorted from them (not recorded which). These receptors originate from a man between 18 and 35 years old who had mild COVID-19 (a few samples of this study predate the infection). Cell type and time point are not known.

This clonotype was detected only a few times. V is TRBV7-8 and J is TRBJ2-7; no definite D call. The CDR3 has 13 amino acids. Germline-derived CDR1 and CDR2 are SGHVS and FQNEAQ. The germline V and J ends were trimmed by 0 bases and 0 bases, with 3 bases remaining between them. CDR3 residues: CASSLAASYEQYV. DNA of the CDR3: TGTGCCAGCAGCTTAGCTGCCTCCTACGAGCAGTACGTC.

This chain links TRBV6-5 with TRBJ1-5, with no clear D. There are 17 residues in the CDR3. Trimming stripped 5 bases from V and 7 bases from J, with 24 bases between. Germline CDR1 is MNHEY and CDR2 is SVGAGI. CDR3 bases: TGTGCCAGCAGTCCCCAAGGTAGTCAGGTTAATGTCCAGCCCCAGCATTTT. This translates into CASSPQGSQVNVQPQHF.

This clonotype was counted only a few times. The V call is TRBV20-1, the J call TRBJ2-7; 8 nucleotides match TRBD1. Germline CDR1 reads DFQATT; CDR2 reads SNEGSKA (reference sequence). The J segment lost 3 bases and the V segment lost 5 bases, leaving 3 bases of the junction unmatched. The CDR3 has 12 amino acids. The CDR3 sequence is CSASDRGYEQYF. DNA of the CDR3: TGCAGTGCTTCCGACAGGGGCTACGAGCAGTACTTC.

In this sample, this clonotype turned up a few times. This chain uses TRBV4-1 with TRBJ1-1; D unresolved. This CDR3 region has 14 residues. Germline V gene sequence: CDR1 MGHRA, CDR2 YSYEKL. The ends were cut back, 5 bases at V and 4 bases at J, with 14 bases in the middle. CDR3 sequence reads: CASSGRLRGTEAFF. In nucleotides, the CDR3 is TGCGCCAGCAGCGGCCGTTTACGGGGCACTGAAGCTTTCTTT.

This clonotype was seen a handful of times. V and J are TRBV5-1 and TRBJ2-5; D not certain. Trimming took 4 bases from V and 1 from J, leaving 11 bases between them. The CDR3 is made up of 14 amino acids. Germline-derived CDR1 and CDR2 are SGHRS and YFSETQ. CDR3 sequence (DNA): TGCGCCAGCAGCGTTTTGTGGTCCCAAGAGACCCAGTACTTC. Its protein is CASSVLWSQETQYF.

This clonotype appeared a few times. V usage is TRBV12-3 or TRBV12-4 and J usage is TRBJ1-5; D gene uncertain. The germline V and J ends were trimmed by 5 bases and 9 bases, with 14 bases remaining between them. The CDR3 runs 13 residues. CDR3 coding DNA: TGTGCCAGCAGTGCTCTAGTCGCGTCGCCCCAGCATTTT. Protein product: CASSALVASPQHF.

The CDR3 spells CASSYWGGVADTQYF. The CDR3 bases are TGTGCCAGCAGTTATTGGGGGGGCGTTGCAGATACGCAGTATTTT. The rearrangement uses TRBV6-2 or TRBV6-3 and TRBJ2-3; possibly TRBD2 for D (7 bases). V gave up 3 bases and J gave up 4 bases, with 14 bases separating them. Per germline, CDR1 MNHEY and CDR2 SVGEGT. This CDR3 has 15 amino acids.

In its sample, this clonotype was seen many times. This rearrangement joins TRBV4-3 to TRBJ2-7, with D perhaps matching TRBD2 (5 bases). The ends were cut back, 8 bases at V and 4 bases at J, with 30 bases in the middle. Germline CDR1 is LGHNA and CDR2 is YSLEER. The CDR3 has 18 amino acids. CDR3: CASQPRAERPPNYYEQYV. The CDR3 nucleotides are TGCGCCAGCCAGCCAAGGGCGGAGCGGCCCCCTAATTATTACGAGCAGTACGTC.

The chain combines TRBV12-3 or TRBV12-4 with TRBJ1-4; D remains unclear. Trimming pared 2 bases from V and 8 bases from J, leaving 18 bases between. This CDR3 has 16 residues. The chain's CDR3 is CASSLYHGPADEKLFF. DNA of the CDR3: TGTGCCAGCAGTTTATACCACGGACCGGCGGACGAAAAACTGTTTTTT.

Many counts were recorded for this clonotype. The CDR3 region is CASRETTDTGELFF. The CDR3 nucleotides read TGCGCCAGCAGGGAGACAACCGACACCGGGGAGCTGTTTTTT. J is TRBJ2-2 and V is TRBV5-1, with D unresolved. V dropped 5 bases and J dropped 3 bases, with 11 bases sitting between them. Germline V gene data show CDR1 as SGHRS and CDR2 as YFSETQ. CDR3 length: 14 residues.

In its sample, this clonotype was seen a few times. The rearrangement links TRBV7-9 to TRBJ1-1, with a tentative D call TRBD1 (5 bases). Germline CDR1 is SEHNR and CDR2 is FQNEAQ (reference sequence). The CDR3 covers 11 residues. V was shortened by 5 bases and J by 9 bases, with 10 bases between the two germline ends. CDR3 amino acids: CASSLDSKAFF. The CDR3 bases are TGTGCCAGCAGCCTTGACAGTAAAGCTTTCTTT.

Points on this clonotype: The junction differs from germline at one of its ends, possibly a read error. The chain carries TRBV7-9 and TRBJ1-2; possible D gene TRBD1, 5 bases. Looked up from germline, CDR1 is SEHNR and CDR2 is FQNEAQ (reference sequence). The length of the CDR3 is 16 residues. CDR3 DNA: TGTGCCAGCAGCTTAGGGTCAGGGTCCCCCATCTATGGCTGCACCTTC. This encodes CASSLGSGSPIYGCTF.

This clonotype was counted between two and nine times. The V and J genes are TRBV7-9 and TRBJ2-3; 7 nucleotides line up with TRBD1. The CDR3 is 14 residues long. Germline trimming cut 2 bases from V and 5 bases from J; bases unmatched to any gene: 4. Germline values: CDR1 SEHNR, CDR2 FQNEAQ (reference sequence). CDR3 DNA: TGTGCCAGCAGCTTATTCACAGGGGTAGATACGCAGTATTTT. Protein: CASSLFTGVDTQYF.

The table lists this clonotype with a few counts. This chain joins TRBV28 and TRBJ2-5; D gene uncertain. Germline V gives CDR1 MDHEN, CDR2 SYDVKM. V dropped 2 bases and J dropped 4 bases, with 5 bases sitting between them. CDR3 length: 12 amino acids. The CDR3 coding sequence is TGTGCCAGCAGTTTAGAGTTAGAGACCCAGTACTTC. It codes for CASSLELETQYF.

This rearrangement joins TRBV5-6 to TRBJ2-3; D gene uncertain. In germline, CDR1 is SGHDT, CDR2 YYEEEE. V was pared by 2 bases and J by 4 bases, with 5 bases between. This CDR3 has 12 amino acids. CDR3 amino acids: CASSFWADTQYF. The CDR3 DNA reads as TGTGCCAGCAGCTTCTGGGCAGATACGCAGTATTTT.